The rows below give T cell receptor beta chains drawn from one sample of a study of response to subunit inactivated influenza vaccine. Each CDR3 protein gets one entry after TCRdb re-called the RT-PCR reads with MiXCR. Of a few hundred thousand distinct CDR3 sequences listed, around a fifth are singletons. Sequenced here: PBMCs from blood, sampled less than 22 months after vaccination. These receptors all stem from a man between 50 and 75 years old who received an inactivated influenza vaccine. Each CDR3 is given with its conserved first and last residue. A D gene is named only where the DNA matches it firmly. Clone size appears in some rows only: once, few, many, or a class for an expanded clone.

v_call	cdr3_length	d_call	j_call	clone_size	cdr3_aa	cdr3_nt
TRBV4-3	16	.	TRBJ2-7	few	CASSQGGEGGMYEQYF	TGCGCCAGCAGCCAAGGAGGAGAAGGAGGGATGTACGAGCAGTACTTC
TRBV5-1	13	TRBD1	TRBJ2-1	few	CASSAWDRQKQFF	TGCGCCAGCAGCGCATGGGACAGGCAAAAGCAGTTCTTC
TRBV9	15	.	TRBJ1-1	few	CASSAAGGTHTEAFF	TGTGCCAGCAGCGCAGCAGGCGGGACCCACACTGAAGCTTTCTTT
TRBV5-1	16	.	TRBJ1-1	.	CASSPSPGLKYTEAFF	TGCGCCAGCAGCCCCTCTCCTGGGTTGAAGTACACTGAAGCTTTCTTT
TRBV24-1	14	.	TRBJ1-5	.	CATSDDTGNQPQHF	TGTGCCACCAGTGATGACACAGGCAATCAGCCCCAGCATTTT
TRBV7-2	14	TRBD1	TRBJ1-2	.	CASSPGQGSMAYTF	TGTGCCAGCAGCCCAGGACAGGGCTCTATGGCCTACACCTTC
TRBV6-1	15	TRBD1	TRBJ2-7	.	CASSGNRDRAGEQYF	TGTGCCAGCAGTGGGAATAGGGACAGGGCCGGCGAGCAGTACTTC
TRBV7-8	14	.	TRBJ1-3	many	CASSLVGTGNTIYF	TGTGCCAGCAGCTTAGTGGGGACTGGAAACACCATATATTTT
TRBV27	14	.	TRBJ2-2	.	CASSVGAGAGELFF	TGTGCCAGCAGTGTGGGAGCCGGCGCCGGGGAGCTGTTTTTT
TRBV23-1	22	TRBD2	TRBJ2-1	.	CASSRLGGLAGGQGSSYNEQFF	TGCGCCAGCAGTCGATTAGGAGGGCTAGCGGGAGGACAAGGCAGCTCCTACAATGAGCAGTTCTTC
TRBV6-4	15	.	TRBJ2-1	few	CASSALSGSYNEQFF	TGTGCCAGCAGCGCCCTATCTGGCTCCTACAATGAGCAGTTCTTC